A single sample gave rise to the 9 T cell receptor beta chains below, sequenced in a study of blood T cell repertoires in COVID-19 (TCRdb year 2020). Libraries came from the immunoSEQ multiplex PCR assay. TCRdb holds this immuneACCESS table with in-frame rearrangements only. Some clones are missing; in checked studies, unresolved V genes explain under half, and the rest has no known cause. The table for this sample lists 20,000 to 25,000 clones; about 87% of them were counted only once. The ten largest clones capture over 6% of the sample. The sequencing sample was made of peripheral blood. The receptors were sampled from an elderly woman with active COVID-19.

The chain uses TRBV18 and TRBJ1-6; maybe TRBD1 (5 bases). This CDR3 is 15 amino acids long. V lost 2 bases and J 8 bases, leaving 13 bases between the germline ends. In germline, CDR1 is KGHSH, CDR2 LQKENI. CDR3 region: CASSPGRGVDSPLHF. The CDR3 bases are TGTGCCAGCTCACCAGGCCGGGGGGTAGATTCACCCCTCCACTTT.

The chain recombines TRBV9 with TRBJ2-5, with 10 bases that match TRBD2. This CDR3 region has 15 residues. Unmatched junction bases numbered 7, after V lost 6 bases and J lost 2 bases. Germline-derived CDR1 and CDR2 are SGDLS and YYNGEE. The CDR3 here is CASTLGLATQETQYF. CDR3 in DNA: TGTGCCAGCACCCTGGGACTAGCGACTCAAGAGACCCAGTACTTC.

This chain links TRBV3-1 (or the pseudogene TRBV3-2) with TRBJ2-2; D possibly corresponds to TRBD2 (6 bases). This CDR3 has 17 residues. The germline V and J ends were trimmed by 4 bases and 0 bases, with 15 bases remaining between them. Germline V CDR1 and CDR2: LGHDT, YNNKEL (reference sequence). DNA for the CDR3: TGTGCCAGCAGCCGCCATGGAGGAGGGTCGAACACCGGGGAGCTGTTTTTT. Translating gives CASSRHGGGSNTGELFF.

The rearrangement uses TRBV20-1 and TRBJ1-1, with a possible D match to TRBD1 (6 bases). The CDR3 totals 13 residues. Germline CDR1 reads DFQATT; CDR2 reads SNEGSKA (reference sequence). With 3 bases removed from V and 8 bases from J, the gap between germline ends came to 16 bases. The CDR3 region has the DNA TGCAGTGCTAGTGGGACACTTTTAATCGAAGCTTTCTTT. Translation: CSASGTLLIEAFF.

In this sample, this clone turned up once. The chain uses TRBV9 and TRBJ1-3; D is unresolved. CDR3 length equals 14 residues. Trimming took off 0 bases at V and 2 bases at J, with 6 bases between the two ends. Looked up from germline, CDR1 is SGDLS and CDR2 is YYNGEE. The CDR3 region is CASSVAGAGNTIYF. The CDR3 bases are TGTGCCAGCAGCGTAGCCGGGGCTGGAAACACCATATATTTT.

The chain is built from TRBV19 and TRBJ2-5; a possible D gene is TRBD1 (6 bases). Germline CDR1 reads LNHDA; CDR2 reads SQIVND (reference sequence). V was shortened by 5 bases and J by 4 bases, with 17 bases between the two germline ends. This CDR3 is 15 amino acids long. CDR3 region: CASSYHRESGETQYF. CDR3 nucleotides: TGTGCCAGTAGTTACCACAGGGAGAGTGGAGAGACCCAGTACTTC.

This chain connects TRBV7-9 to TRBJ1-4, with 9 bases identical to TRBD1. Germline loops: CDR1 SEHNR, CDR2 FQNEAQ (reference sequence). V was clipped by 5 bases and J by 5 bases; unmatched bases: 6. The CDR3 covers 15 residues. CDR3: CASSPGQGLNEKLFF. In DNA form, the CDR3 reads TGTGCCAGCAGCCCTGGACAGGGGTTGAATGAAAAACTGTTTTTT.

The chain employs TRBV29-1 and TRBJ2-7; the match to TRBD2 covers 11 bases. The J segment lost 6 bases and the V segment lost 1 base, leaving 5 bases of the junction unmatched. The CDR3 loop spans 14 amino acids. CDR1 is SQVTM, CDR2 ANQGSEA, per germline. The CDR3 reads CSVEVQLAGVEQYF. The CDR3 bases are TGCAGCGTTGAAGTTCAACTAGCGGGGGTCGAGCAGTACTTC.

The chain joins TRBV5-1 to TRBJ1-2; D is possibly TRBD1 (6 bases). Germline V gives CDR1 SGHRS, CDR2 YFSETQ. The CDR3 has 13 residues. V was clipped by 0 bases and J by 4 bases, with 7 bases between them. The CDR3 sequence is CASSLVGAYGYTF. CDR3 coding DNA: TGCGCCAGCAGCTTGGTGGGGGCCTATGGCTACACCTTC.